This T cell receptor (beta chain) stems from a study of T cells in Graves' hyperthyroidism and ophthalmopathy. Patients showing uncontrolled infection, other autoimmune disease, pregnancy or lactation were ineligible. Used for diagnoses were clinical symptoms, serum thyroxine and TRAb, thyroid ultrasound and orbital computed tomography. PBMCs were sourced from more than 9 ml fresh peripheral blood. Trimming cost V 5 bases and J 3 bases, with 13 bases left between them. This CDR3 has 14 amino acids. The germline gives CDR1 SNHLY, CDR2 FYNNEI. Authors of the study amplified TCR beta CDR3 regions from RNA transcripts. HTBI primers were used for first-round RT-PCR of the TCR CDR3. TCRdb reanalysed the multiplex PCR reads using MiXCR and keeps one entry per CDR3 protein. The data show hundreds of thousands of distinct CDR3 sequences, around 14% seen once. This clonotype has ten or more counts.

The sequencing input was blood. This receptor was taken from a woman aged 25 to 45 with Graves' hyperthyroidism. V is TRBV2 and J is TRBJ2-5, with no clear D. The CDR3 here is CASSPLAQEETQYF. CDR3 nucleotides: TGTGCCAGCAGTCCCCTGGCCCAGGAAGAGACCCAGTACTTC.